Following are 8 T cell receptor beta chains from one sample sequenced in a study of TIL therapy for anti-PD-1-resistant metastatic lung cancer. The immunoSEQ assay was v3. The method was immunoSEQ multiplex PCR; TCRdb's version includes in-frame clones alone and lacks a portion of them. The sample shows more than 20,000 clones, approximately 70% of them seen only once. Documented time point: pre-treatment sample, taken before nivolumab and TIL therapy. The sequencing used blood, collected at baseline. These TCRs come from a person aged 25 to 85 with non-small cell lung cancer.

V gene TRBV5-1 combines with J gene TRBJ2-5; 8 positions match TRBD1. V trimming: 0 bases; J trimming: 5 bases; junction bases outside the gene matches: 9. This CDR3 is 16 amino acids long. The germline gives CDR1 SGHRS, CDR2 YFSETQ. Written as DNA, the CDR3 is TGCGCCAGCAGCTTGGACCATCAGGGGGCGTGGGAGACCCAGTACTTC. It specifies CASSLDHQGAWETQYF.

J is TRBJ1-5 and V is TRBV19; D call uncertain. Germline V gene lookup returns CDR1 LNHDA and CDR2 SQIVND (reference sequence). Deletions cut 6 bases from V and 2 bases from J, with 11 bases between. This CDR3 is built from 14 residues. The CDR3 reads CASSPKGGNQPQHF. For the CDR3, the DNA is TGTGCCAGTAGCCCTAAAGGAGGCAATCAGCCCCAGCATTTT.

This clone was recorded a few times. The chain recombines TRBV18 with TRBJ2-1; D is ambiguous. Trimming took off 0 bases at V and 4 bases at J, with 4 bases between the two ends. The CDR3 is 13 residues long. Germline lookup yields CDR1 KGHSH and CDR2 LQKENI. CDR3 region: CASSPPDYNEQFF. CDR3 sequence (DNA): TGTGCCAGCTCACCACCGGATTACAATGAGCAGTTCTTC.

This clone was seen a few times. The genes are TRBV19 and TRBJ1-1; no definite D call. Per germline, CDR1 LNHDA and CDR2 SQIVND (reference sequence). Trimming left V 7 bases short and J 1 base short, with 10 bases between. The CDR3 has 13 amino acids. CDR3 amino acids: CASIYGRNTEAFF. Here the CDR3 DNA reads TGTGCCAGTATATATGGGAGGAACACTGAAGCTTTCTTT.

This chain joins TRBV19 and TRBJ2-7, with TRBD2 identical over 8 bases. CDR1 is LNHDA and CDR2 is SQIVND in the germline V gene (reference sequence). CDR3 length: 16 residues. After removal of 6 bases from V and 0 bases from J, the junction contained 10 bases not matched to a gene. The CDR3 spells CASRSLVAGGSYEQYF. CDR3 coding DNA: TGTGCCAGTAGGTCGCTAGTGGCGGGAGGCTCCTACGAGCAGTACTTC.

The CDR3 protein is CASSLDGTSGRYTQYF. The CDR3 DNA is TGCGCCAGCAGCCTGGATGGGACTAGCGGGAGGTATACGCAGTATTTT. The gene calls are TRBV5-1 and TRBJ2-3; 15 bases map to TRBD2. V gave up 4 bases and J gave up 7 bases; unmatched junction bases: 7. Germline V gives CDR1 SGHRS, CDR2 YFSETQ. This CDR3 has 16 residues.

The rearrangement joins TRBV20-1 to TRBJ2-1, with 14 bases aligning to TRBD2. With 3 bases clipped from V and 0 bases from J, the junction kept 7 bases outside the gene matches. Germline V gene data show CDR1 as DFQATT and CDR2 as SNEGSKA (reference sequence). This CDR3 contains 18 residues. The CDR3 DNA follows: TGCAGTGCTAGTGGACTAGCGGGGGGCTTGAGCTCCTACAATGAGCAGTTCTTC. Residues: CSASGLAGGLSSYNEQFF.

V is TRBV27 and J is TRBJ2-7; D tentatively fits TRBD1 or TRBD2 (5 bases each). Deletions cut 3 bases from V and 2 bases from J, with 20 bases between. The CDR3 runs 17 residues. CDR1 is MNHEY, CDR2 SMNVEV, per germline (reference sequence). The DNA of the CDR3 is TGTGCCAGCAGTTTGCTCTCGGGGAACAGGAATACCTACGAGCAGTACTTC. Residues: CASSLLSGNRNTYEQYF.